This T cell receptor beta chain was sequenced in a study of Ad26.COV2.S vaccination and SARS-CoV-2 variants (dated by TCRdb to the early 2020s). A note on the overall study: Vaccine-arm donors were drawn from COV1001, a multicentre, randomized, double-blind, placebo-controlled phase I-IIa trial of Ad26.COV2.S in healthy adults. Dosing of Ad26.COV2.S was intramuscular, at either 5x10^10 or 1x10^11 viral particles, delivered as one shot or as two shots spaced 56 days apart. TCRbeta repertoire sequencing served as the tool for gauging how specific and how broad the SARS-CoV-2-reactive T cell receptors were following Ad26.COV2.S vaccination. A total of around 32 samples were included in the TCR-sequenced set, comprising around 19 Ad26.COV2.S vaccine recipients, 5 placebo recipients and 8 SARS-CoV-2 convalescent individuals. Trial participants were randomized into five groups of five, in which low-dose or high-dose Ad26.COV2.S was given once or twice, or placebo was given on both occasions. Investigators remained blinded to trial group allocation during experiments and outcome assessment.

Taken with the paper, the label for treatment or condition translates to: around 19 received Ad26.COV2.S at low or high dose, single or two shots; about 5 received placebo; per-sample allocation not given. For vaccine and placebo recipients, the sequenced repertoires came from samples collected on day 63 after the first injection. Between 29 July and 7 August 2020, Cohort 1b enrolled around 25 adults aged 18-55 years at one site in Boston, USA. Ad26.COV2.S was a replication-incompetent adenovirus type 26 vector expressing a prefusion-stabilized SARS-CoV-2 spike protein from the original Wuhan strain. There are 15 amino acids in the CDR3, from cysteine to phenylalanine inclusive. The DNA shown is the 45-base CDR3, in frame from base 1. CDR1 SGHAT and CDR2 FQNNGV are derived from the germline V gene. V lost 1 base and J lost 4 bases; the stretch between them is 13 bases long. Comments on this clone: The antigen this receptor binds is unknown. The record has no base qualities; no much larger clone is one base away.

What the research found in general, with its limitations: Substantial breadth of spike-specific CD8+ and CD4+ T cell responses was reported after vaccination. Vaccine and placebo recipients had comparable non-spike TCR breadth, which fits with the vaccine containing only spike. The study lacked the statistical power to compare responses across vaccine doses or regimens. The authors noted that total T cell responses may have been underestimated by the TCR breadth and depth analyses. Spike-specific TCR breadth was higher in Ad26.COV2.S recipients than in placebo recipients (P = 0.0014).

The immunoSEQ Assay was used to sequence TCRbeta CDR3 regions. After extraction, genomic DNA underwent amplification by bias-controlled multiplex PCR, followed by high-throughput sequencing. As for the original processing: Collapsing and filtering of sequences were performed to quantify the absolute abundance of each unique TCRbeta CDR3 region. Usable DNA was measured by amplifying reference genes present in all nucleated cells, and TCRbeta template counts were normalized to that usable DNA to estimate T cell fraction. Repertoire TCRs were annotated as SARS-CoV-2-specific when V gene, CDR3 amino acid sequence and J gene were exactly matched to a known reactive TCR set. The reference SARS-CoV-2 TCR set was derived from MIRA and filtered for enrichment in COVID-19-positive ImmuneCODE repertoires, a step that removed public or cross-reactive TCRs. Using the MIRA antigens, annotated TCRs were further analysed by specific ORF or by position within an ORF. Breadth was defined as annotated unique rearrangements over total unique productive rearrangements; depth was the summed frequency of those rearrangements. Two-sided Wilcoxon rank-sum tests were used to compare TCR breadth between groups. Here the immuneACCESS table is served through TCRdb, limited to in-frame sequences with V and J called. Missing clones are a known gap in these copies; in checked studies unresolved V genes cover under half, and the rest lacks a known reason. V, J and clone size reflect that table, while D and trimming were determined from the DNA. The sample records under 600,000 clones, about nine tenths of which are singletons. Of the sample, about 1.5% falls within the top ten clones.

The sequencing used peripheral blood, collected in a trial of Ad26.COV2.S vaccine versus placebo. This receptor was identified in a person between 18 and 65 years old who received the Ad26.COV2.S COVID-19 vaccine or a placebo. The sequence links TRBV11-2 to TRBJ1-1, with the D segment identity uncertain. The CDR3 reads as follows: CASSLGGQWSTEAFF. The DNA sequence is given as TGTGCCAGCAGCTTAGGAGGTCAGTGGAGCACTGAAGCTTTCTTT.